This entry is about one T cell receptor beta chain. Its antigen remains unidentified. Peripheral blood was drawn, approximately 10 milliliters per donor. The data derive from a study of blood T cells in healthy people across ages. Background on the study: Per every two T cells, about one barcoded beta molecule was captured by template switching.

J gave up 5 bases and V 8 bases, and 9 bases lay outside the gene matches. The CDR3 runs 17 residues. Per the germline V gene, CDR1 is MNHEY and CDR2 is SMNVEV (reference sequence). Using a J-beta primer mix together with a sample-barcoded 5' primer, a second PCR was run for roughly 6 to 12 cycles. A single record per CDR3 protein comes from TCRdb applying MiXCR to the 5' RACE reads. The sample lists more than 650,000 distinct CDR3 sequences; around half were seen once. Study-wide results and caveats: Strong correlation was found linking TCR beta diversity to naive T cell percentage. What prevented conclusive comparison of naive and antigen-experienced cells was that PBMCs were unsorted.

This chain links TRBV27 with TRBJ2-1, with 16 bases that match TRBD2. The clonotype originates from a man of 80 years or more in good health. Specimen: blood. CDR3 amino acids: CASAPGLAGGRNNEQFF. In DNA form, the CDR3 reads TGTGCCAGCGCCCCGGGACTAGCGGGGGGGCGAAACAATGAGCAGTTCTTC.